Listed below are T cell receptor beta chains from one sample, sequenced in a study of radiotherapy plus CTLA-4 blockade in lung cancer. The method was immunoSEQ multiplex PCR; TCRdb's version includes in-frame clones alone and lacks a portion of them. Of approximately 73,000 clones in the sample, roughly 84% were seen once. Source: peripheral blood, taken from a patient treated with radiotherapy plus ipilimumab. The receptors here all came from a human donor with non-small cell lung cancer that progressed on radiotherapy plus ipilimumab. Both conserved end residues are part of each CDR3. Fields, in order: D gene, J gene, clone size, V gene, CDR3 protein, CDR3 DNA. A D gene is named only where the DNA matches it firmly. Clone size is shown for a subset of rows, as once, few, many or a class of expanded clone.

>NA|TRBJ1-3|NA|TRBV13
CASSLYYRASGNTIYF
TGTGCCAGCAGCCTATACTACAGGGCATCTGGAAACACCATATATTTT
>NA|TRBJ1-2|NA|TRBV19
CASSVEFYGYTF
TGTGCCAGTAGTGTGGAGTTCTATGGCTACACCTTC
>TRBD1|TRBJ1-2|NA|TRBV2
CASSPDRAGYTF
TGTGCCAGCAGCCCGGACAGGGCGGGCTACACCTTC
>NA|TRBJ1-1|once|TRBV7-2
CASSLDGLNTEAFF
TGTGCCAGCAGCTTAGACGGACTGAACACTGAAGCTTTCTTT
>TRBD1|TRBJ1-1|NA|TRBV28
CASSPWGGGTNAFF
TGTGCCAGCAGTCCATGGGGAGGGGGCACGAATGCTTTCTTT
>NA|TRBJ1-5|NA|TRBV28
CASSLVGDSNQPQHF
TGTGCCAGCAGTTTAGTAGGCGATAGCAATCAGCCCCAGCATTTT
>NA|TRBJ2-1|NA|TRBV28
CASRSVASPDNEQFF
TGTGCCAGCAGATCCGTAGCTTCCCCGGACAATGAGCAGTTCTTC
>NA|TRBJ2-2|NA|TRBV5-1
CASSLDFSPSPGELFF
TGCGCCAGCAGCTTGGACTTCTCCCCTAGCCCCGGGGAGCTGTTTTTT
>NA|TRBJ1-1|NA|TRBV9
CASSAYLGTEAFF
TGTGCCAGCAGCGCATATTTGGGCACTGAAGCTTTCTTT
>NA|TRBJ2-7|NA|TRBV10-1
CASSERGRGEQYF
TGCGCCAGCAGTGAGCGGGGCCGTGGAGAGCAGTACTTC
>NA|TRBJ2-2|NA|TRBV9
CASSVVSNANTGELFF
TGTGCCAGCAGCGTAGTCTCAAACGCGAACACCGGGGAGCTGTTTTTT
>NA|TRBJ1-2|NA|TRBV6-1
CASSEDGVGYTF
TGTGCCAGCAGTGAAGACGGGGTTGGCTACACCTTC
>NA|TRBJ1-2|NA|TRBV6-5
CASSPSTGNYGYTF
TGTGCCAGCAGCCCCAGCACAGGGAACTATGGCTACACCTTC
>NA|TRBJ2-7|NA|TRBV9
CASSVGTDDSEQYF
TGTGCCAGCAGCGTAGGTACAGACGACTCGGAGCAGTACTTC
>NA|TRBJ1-1|NA|TRBV11-2
CASSLRDPSTGSEAFF
TGTGCCAGCAGCTTAAGGGACCCCAGTACCGGGTCTGAAGCTTTCTTT
>NA|TRBJ2-7|NA|TRBV28
CASSLSYRGGINYEQYF
TGTGCCAGCAGTTTATCATATCGTGGGGGGATTAACTACGAGCAGTACTTC
>NA|TRBJ2-7|NA|TRBV27
CASRVPGRAYEQYF
TGTGCCAGCAGAGTCCCCGGCCGCGCCTACGAGCAGTACTTC
>NA|TRBJ2-6|NA|TRBV5-1
CASSSGRLAGPFSGANVLTF
TGCGCCAGCAGCTCCGGAAGGTTGGCAGGCCCTTTCTCTGGGGCCAACGTCCTGACTTTC
>NA|TRBJ1-2|NA|TRBV7-9
CASSLADFVQGETYGYTF
TGTGCCAGCAGCTTAGCAGATTTTGTCCAGGGCGAAACCTATGGCTACACCTTC
>NA|TRBJ1-3|NA|TRBV5-1
CASSLSSSGNTIYF
TGCGCCAGCAGCTTGAGCAGCTCTGGAAACACCATATATTTT
>TRBD1|TRBJ2-2|NA|TRBV5-3
CARSCPGQVKLRVTGELFF
TGTGCCAGAAGCTGCCCGGGACAGGTAAAACTGCGAGTCACCGGGGAGCTGTTTTTT
>NA|TRBJ2-1|NA|TRBV2
CASSNLGEQFF
TGTGCCAGCAGTAACCTTGGTGAGCAGTTCTTC
>TRBD1|TRBJ1-2|NA|TRBV11-2
CASSFSGRDRGYTF
TGTGCCAGCAGTTTTTCTGGCCGGGACAGAGGCTACACCTTC
>NA|TRBJ1-2|few|TRBV27
CASSLSRGGLNGYTF
TGTGCCAGCAGTTTATCGAGGGGGGGATTAAATGGCTACACCTTC
>TRBD2|TRBJ2-1|NA|TRBV7-2
CASSLFVGLADNYNEQFF
TGTGCCAGCAGCTTATTCGTCGGTCTAGCGGACAATTACAATGAGCAGTTCTTC
>NA|TRBJ1-2|NA|TRBV29-1
CSVEGQGLWGYTF
TGCAGCGTTGAAGGTCAGGGCCTTTGGGGCTACACCTTC
>NA|TRBJ1-4|NA|TRBV9
CASSASGIANEKLFF
TGTGCCAGCAGCGCTTCAGGGATAGCTAATGAAAAACTGTTTTTT
>NA|TRBJ2-5|NA|TRBV28
CASSPRDGEETQYF
TGTGCCAGCAGCCCAAGGGACGGTGAAGAGACCCAGTACTTC
>TRBD1|TRBJ2-3|NA|TRBV9
CASSVATRTGDNTDTQYF
TGTGCCAGCAGCGTAGCGACCCGGACAGGGGACAACACAGATACGCAGTATTTT
>NA|TRBJ2-3|once|TRBV4-1
CASSRSADTQYF
TGCGCCAGCAGCCGGTCAGCAGATACGCAGTATTTT
>NA|TRBJ2-3|NA|TRBV29-1
CSVLTGRVTDTQYF
TGCAGCGTGTTGACAGGGAGGGTAACAGATACGCAGTATTTT
>NA|TRBJ1-1|once|TRBV25-1
CASSSGAEAFF
TGTGCCAGCAGTTCGGGAGCTGAAGCTTTCTTT
>NA|TRBJ2-5|NA|TRBV18
CASSLFHGPETQYF
TGTGCCAGCTCACTATTCCACGGGCCAGAGACCCAGTACTTC
>NA|TRBJ1-2|few|TRBV28
CASSFTVNYGYTF
TGTGCCAGCAGTTTCACGGTTAACTATGGCTACACCTTC
>TRBD1|TRBJ1-3|NA|TRBV6-1
CASSTGGENTIYF
TGTGCCAGCAGTACAGGGGGAGAAAACACCATATATTTT
>NA|TRBJ1-5|NA|TRBV6-5
CASSYRGGNQPQHF
TGTGCCAGCAGTTATAGGGGGGGCAATCAGCCCCAGCATTTT
>TRBD1|TRBJ2-5|NA|TRBV7-9
CASSPRTGFGETQYF
TGTGCCAGCAGCCCAAGGACAGGGTTTGGAGAGACCCAGTACTTC
>NA|TRBJ2-1|NA|TRBV7-2
CASSLTTNSYNEQFF
TGTGCCAGCAGCTTGACTACCAACTCCTACAATGAGCAGTTCTTC
>TRBD1|TRBJ1-2|NA|TRBV5-4
CASTTRDRTNYGYTF
TGTGCCAGCACAACCCGGGACAGAACTAACTATGGCTACACCTTC
>NA|TRBJ2-1|NA|TRBV7-9
CASSLGLGSGNEQFF
TGTGCCAGCAGCTTAGGGCTAGGGTCGGGTAATGAGCAGTTCTTC
>TRBD1|TRBJ2-4|NA|TRBV10-2
CASSESGWDRGPIQYF
TGCGCCAGCAGTGAGTCAGGGTGGGACAGGGGGCCCATTCAGTACTTC
>TRBD2|TRBJ2-5|NA|TRBV7-6
CASSLGTRVEETQYF
TGTGCCAGCAGCTTAGGGACTAGAGTAGAGGAGACCCAGTACTTC
>NA|TRBJ2-5|NA|TRBV6-1
CASSEFGGWGETQYF
TGTGCCAGCAGTGAATTCGGGGGCTGGGGAGAGACCCAGTACTTC
>NA|TRBJ2-1|NA|TRBV5-4
CASSLAAVNSYNEQFF
TGTGCCAGCAGCTTGGCAGCGGTTAACTCCTACAATGAGCAGTTCTTC
>TRBD1|TRBJ1-4|NA|TRBV5-1
CASSLRSGGPPEKLFF
TGCGCCAGCAGCTTGAGGTCAGGGGGCCCCCCTGAAAAACTGTTTTTT
>NA|TRBJ1-5|NA|TRBV6-6
CASTTGTWDQPQHF
TGTGCCAGCACCACTGGGACTTGGGATCAGCCCCAGCATTTT
>TRBD2|TRBJ2-1|NA|TRBV4-1
CASSPVHTGLAGLGAYNEQFF
TGCGCCAGCAGCCCAGTTCATACGGGACTAGCGGGACTAGGGGCCTACAATGAGCAGTTCTTC